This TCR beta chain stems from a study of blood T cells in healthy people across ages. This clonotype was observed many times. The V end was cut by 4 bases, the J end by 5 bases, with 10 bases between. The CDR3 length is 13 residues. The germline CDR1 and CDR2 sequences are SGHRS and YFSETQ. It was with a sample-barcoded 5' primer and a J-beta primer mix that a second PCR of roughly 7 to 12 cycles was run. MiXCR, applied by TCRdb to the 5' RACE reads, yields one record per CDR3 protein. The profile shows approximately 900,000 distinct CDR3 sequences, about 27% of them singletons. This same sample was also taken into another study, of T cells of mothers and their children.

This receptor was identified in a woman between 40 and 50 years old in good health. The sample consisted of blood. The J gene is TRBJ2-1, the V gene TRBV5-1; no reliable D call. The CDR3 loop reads CASSPNVDNEQFF. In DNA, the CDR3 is TGCGCCAGCAGCCCAAATGTTGACAATGAGCAGTTCTTC.